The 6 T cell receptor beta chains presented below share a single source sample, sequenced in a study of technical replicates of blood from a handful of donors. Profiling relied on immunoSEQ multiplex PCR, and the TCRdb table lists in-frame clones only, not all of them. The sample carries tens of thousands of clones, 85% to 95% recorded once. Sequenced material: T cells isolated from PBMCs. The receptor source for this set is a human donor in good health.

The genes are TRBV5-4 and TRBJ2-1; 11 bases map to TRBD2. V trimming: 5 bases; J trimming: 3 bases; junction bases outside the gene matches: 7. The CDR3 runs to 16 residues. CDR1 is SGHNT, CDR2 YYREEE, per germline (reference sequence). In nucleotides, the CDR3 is TGTGCCAGCAGAGGGCCGGGACTAGCGGACTACAATGAGCAGTTCTTC. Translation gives CASRGPGLADYNEQFF.

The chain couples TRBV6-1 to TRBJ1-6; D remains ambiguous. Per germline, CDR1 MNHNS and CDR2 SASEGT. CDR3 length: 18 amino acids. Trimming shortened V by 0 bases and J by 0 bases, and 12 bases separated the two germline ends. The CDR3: CASSEAGSFSSYNSPLHF. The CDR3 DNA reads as TGTGCCAGCAGTGAAGCAGGGAGTTTTAGCTCCTATAATTCACCCCTCCACTTT.

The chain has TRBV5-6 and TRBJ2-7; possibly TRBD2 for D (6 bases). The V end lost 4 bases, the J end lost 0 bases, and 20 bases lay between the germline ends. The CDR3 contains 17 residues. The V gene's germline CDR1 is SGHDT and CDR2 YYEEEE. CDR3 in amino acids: CASSEAGQGLTSYEQYF. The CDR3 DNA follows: TGTGCCAGCAGCGAGGCAGGGCAGGGACTTACCTCCTACGAGCAGTACTTC.

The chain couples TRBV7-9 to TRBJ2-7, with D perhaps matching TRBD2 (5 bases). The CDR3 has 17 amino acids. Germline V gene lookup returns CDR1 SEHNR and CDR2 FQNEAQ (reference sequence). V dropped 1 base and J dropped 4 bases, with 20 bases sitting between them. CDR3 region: CASSLGEVDGIAYEQYF. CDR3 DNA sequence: TGTGCCAGCAGCTTAGGAGAGGTCGACGGGATAGCGTACGAGCAGTACTTC.

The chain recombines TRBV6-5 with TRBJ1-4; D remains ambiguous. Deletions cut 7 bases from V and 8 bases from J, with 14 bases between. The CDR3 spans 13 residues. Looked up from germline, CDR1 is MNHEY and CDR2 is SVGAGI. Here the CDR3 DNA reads TGTGCCAGCAAGAGGGAGGCTTACGAAAAACTGTTTTTT. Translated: CASKREAYEKLFF.

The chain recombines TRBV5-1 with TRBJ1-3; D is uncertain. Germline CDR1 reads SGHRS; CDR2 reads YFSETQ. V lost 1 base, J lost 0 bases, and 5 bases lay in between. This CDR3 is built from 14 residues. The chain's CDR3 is CASSLTPSGNTIYF. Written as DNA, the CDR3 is TGCGCCAGCAGCTTGACACCCTCTGGAAACACCATATATTTT.